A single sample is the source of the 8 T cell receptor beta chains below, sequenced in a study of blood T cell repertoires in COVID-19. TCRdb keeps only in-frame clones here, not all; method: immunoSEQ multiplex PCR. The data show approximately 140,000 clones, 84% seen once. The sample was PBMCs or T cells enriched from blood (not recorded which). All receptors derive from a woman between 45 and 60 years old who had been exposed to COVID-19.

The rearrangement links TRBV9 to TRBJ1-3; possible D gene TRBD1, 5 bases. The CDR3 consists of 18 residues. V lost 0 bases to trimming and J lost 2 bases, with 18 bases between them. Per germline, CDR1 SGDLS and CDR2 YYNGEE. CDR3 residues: CASSVDPFNRRPGNTIYF. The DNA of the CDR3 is TGTGCCAGCAGCGTAGACCCATTTAACAGGAGACCTGGAAACACCATATATTTT.

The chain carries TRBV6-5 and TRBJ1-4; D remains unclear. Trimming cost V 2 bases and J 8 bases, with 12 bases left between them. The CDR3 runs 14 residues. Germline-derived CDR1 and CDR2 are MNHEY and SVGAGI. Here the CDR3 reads CASSYDRLKEKLFF. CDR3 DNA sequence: TGTGCCAGCAGTTACGATCGACTCAAAGAAAAACTGTTTTTT.

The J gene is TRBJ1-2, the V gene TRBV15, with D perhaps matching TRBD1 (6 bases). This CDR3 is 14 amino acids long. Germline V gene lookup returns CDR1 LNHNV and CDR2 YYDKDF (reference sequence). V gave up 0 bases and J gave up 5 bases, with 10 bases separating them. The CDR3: CATSRDPRGYGYTF. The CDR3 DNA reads TGTGCCACCAGCAGAGATCCGAGGGGGTATGGCTACACCTTC.

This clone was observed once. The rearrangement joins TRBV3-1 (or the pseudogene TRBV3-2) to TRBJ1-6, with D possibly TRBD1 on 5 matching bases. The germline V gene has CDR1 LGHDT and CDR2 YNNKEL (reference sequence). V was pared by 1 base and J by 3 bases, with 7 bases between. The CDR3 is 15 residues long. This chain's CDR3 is CASSQGGDYNSPLHF. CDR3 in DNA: TGTGCCAGCAGCCAAGGGGGCGACTATAATTCACCCCTCCACTTT.

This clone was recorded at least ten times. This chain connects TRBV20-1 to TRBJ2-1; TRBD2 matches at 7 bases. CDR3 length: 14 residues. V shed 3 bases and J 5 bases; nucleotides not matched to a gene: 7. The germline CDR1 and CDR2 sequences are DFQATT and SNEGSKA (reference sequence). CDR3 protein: CSASRGSAHNEQFF. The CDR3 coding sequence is TGCAGTGCTAGTCGCGGGAGCGCACACAATGAGCAGTTCTTC.

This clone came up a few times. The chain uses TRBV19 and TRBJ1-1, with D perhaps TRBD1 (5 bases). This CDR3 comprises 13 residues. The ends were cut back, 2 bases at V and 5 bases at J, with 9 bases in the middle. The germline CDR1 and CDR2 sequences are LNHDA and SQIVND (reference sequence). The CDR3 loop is CASSIQGGTEAFF. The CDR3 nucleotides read TGTGCCAGTAGTATACAGGGTGGTACTGAAGCTTTCTTT.

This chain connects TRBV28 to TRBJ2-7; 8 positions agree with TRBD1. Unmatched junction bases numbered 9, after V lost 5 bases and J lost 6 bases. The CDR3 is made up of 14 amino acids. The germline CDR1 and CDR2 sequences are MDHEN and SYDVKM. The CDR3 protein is CASSPGQGPSEQYF. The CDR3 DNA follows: TGTGCCAGCAGTCCCGGACAGGGACCCAGCGAGCAGTACTTC.

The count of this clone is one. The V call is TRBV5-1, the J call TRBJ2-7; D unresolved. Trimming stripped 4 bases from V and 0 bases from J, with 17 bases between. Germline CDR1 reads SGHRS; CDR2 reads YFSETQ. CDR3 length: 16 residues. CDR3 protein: CASSECRLLLSYEQYF. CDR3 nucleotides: TGCGCCAGCAGCGAGTGTAGACTTTTACTCTCCTACGAGCAGTACTTC.